These 24 T cell receptor beta chains share one sample of origin, sequenced in a study of cytomegalovirus exposure and HLA in healthy donors (TCRdb year 2017). The library was obtained by the immunoSEQ multiplex PCR assay. For the multiplex PCR, a mixture combining 60 forward primers for TCR Vbeta segments and 13 reverse primers for TCR Jbeta segments was used. As stored in TCRdb, this immuneACCESS dataset retains in-frame rearrangements with V and J assigned. A fraction of the clones does not appear; measured against another copy, unresolved V genes explain less than half of the discrepancy, and the remainder lacks a known reason. This sample's table carries some 43,000 clones. The leading ten clones occupy around 1.7% of the sample. Sequences were obtained from PBMCs. The receptors were sampled from a woman in her 30s in good health and CMV-seronegative.

This chain joins TRBV6-1 and TRBJ2-7; 8 bases fit TRBD1. J lost 3 bases, V lost 3 bases, and 7 bases had no gene match. The length of the CDR3 is 15 residues. The germline V gene has CDR1 MNHNS and CDR2 SASEGT. The DNA of the CDR3 is TGTGCCAGCAGTGAGGGGACAGGATTTGTCTACGAGCAGTACTTC. Translating gives CASSEGTGFVYEQYF.

V is TRBV18 and J is TRBJ1-1; D uncertain. CDR3 length: 13 residues. Trimming took 8 bases from V and 6 from J, leaving 16 bases between them. Germline CDR1 KGHSH, CDR2 LQKENI. This CDR3 is CASQAVQDSEAFF. The CDR3 nucleotides are TGTGCCAGCCAGGCAGTGCAGGACTCTGAAGCTTTCTTT.

V and J are TRBV4-1 and TRBJ1-1; D remains ambiguous. The length of the CDR3 is 15 residues. The germline V gene has CDR1 MGHRA and CDR2 YSYEKL. V dropped 0 bases and J dropped 6 bases, with 14 bases sitting between them. CDR3 DNA sequence: TGCGCCAGCAGCCAAGAAAATCTACGAATCGCTGAAGCTTTCTTT. Its protein product is CASSQENLRIAEAFF.

The V call is TRBV27, the J call TRBJ2-7, with a tentative D call TRBD1 (6 bases). Trimming took off 4 bases at V and 4 bases at J, with 11 bases between the two ends. The CDR3 contains 13 residues. Germline V gene sequence: CDR1 MNHEY, CDR2 SMNVEV (reference sequence). This CDR3 is CASSSQGWYEQYF. In DNA form, the CDR3 reads TGTGCCAGCAGTTCGCAGGGGTGGTACGAGCAGTACTTC.

The chain combines TRBV9 with TRBJ2-1; 9 bases map to TRBD2. CDR3 length equals 17 residues. J lost 0 bases, V lost 4 bases, and 8 bases had no gene match. CDR1 is SGDLS and CDR2 is YYNGEE in the germline V gene. This CDR3 is CASSPGAGGSSYNEQFF. Here the CDR3 DNA reads TGTGCCAGCAGCCCGGGGGCGGGGGGGAGCTCCTACAATGAGCAGTTCTTC.

The V and J genes are TRBV27 and TRBJ2-7; 7 nucleotides agree with TRBD2. CDR1 MNHEY and CDR2 SMNVEV come from the germline V gene (reference sequence). J was trimmed by 4 bases and V by 0 bases; bases with no gene match: 3. The CDR3 extends over 14 amino acids. The DNA for the CDR3 is TGTGCCAGCAGTTTATCTGGGGGGGGATACGAGCAGTACTTC. As protein: CASSLSGGGYEQYF.

J is TRBJ1-2 and V is TRBV4-1; D gene ambiguous. The length of the CDR3 is 15 residues. V dropped 0 bases and J dropped 4 bases, with 12 bases sitting between them. Germline V gives CDR1 MGHRA, CDR2 YSYEKL. The CDR3 loop reads CASSQDEREVYGYTF. Written as DNA, the CDR3 is TGCGCCAGCAGCCAAGATGAGAGGGAGGTCTATGGCTACACCTTC.

The V and J genes are TRBV5-1 and TRBJ2-1; D might be TRBD2 (5 bases). The CDR3 sequence is 14 residues long. Per the germline V gene, CDR1 is SGHRS and CDR2 is YFSETQ. V lost 1 base and J 6 bases, leaving 11 bases between the germline ends. CDR3 coding DNA: TGCGCCAGCAGCTTGAATCGGAGGTCCAATGAGCAGTTCTTC. It codes for CASSLNRRSNEQFF. Looking up the rest from reference TRBV5-1 and TRBJ2-1 gives the full variable domain: KAGVTQTPRYLIKTRGQQVTLSCSPISGHRSVSWYQQTPGQGLQFLFEYFSETQRNKGNFPGRFSGRQFSNSRSEMNVSTLELGDSALYLCASSLNRRSNEQFFGPGTRLTVL.

The V call is TRBV4-1, the J call TRBJ2-7, with TRBD2 matching 10 bases. The CDR3 consists of 16 residues. The V gene's germline CDR1 is MGHRA and CDR2 YSYEKL. With V trimmed by 0 bases and J by 4 bases, 6 bases remained unmatched. CDR3 sequence reads: CASSQDWTSGLYEQYF. DNA for the CDR3: TGCGCCAGCAGCCAAGATTGGACTAGCGGCTTATACGAGCAGTACTTC.

The rearrangement links TRBV6-5 to TRBJ2-5; the D is unclear. V was cut by 6 bases and J by 6 bases, with 8 bases left in between. CDR1 is MNHEY and CDR2 is SVGAGI in the germline V gene. The CDR3 totals 11 residues. The CDR3 protein is CASSSLKTQYF. The CDR3 nucleotides read TGTGCCAGCAGCTCCCTAAAGACCCAGTACTTC.

The chain recombines TRBV4-1 with TRBJ1-1; TRBD1 matches at 9 bases. This CDR3 spans 14 amino acids. Germline trimming cut 0 bases from V and 7 bases from J; bases unmatched to any gene: 3. Germline V gene sequence: CDR1 MGHRA, CDR2 YSYEKL. DNA for the CDR3: TGCGCCAGCAGCCAAGAGGGACAGGGTGGTGAAGCTTTCTTT. Protein product: CASSQEGQGGEAFF.

The J gene is TRBJ2-4, the V gene TRBV7-2; TRBD2 matches 7 bases. The CDR3 is 15 amino acids. The germline CDR1 and CDR2 sequences are SGHTA and FQGNSA. The V and J ends lost 1 base and 8 bases, in that order; junction bases with no gene match: 8. The CDR3, as DNA: TGTGCCAGCAGCTTAGGGTATCGGGGAGGGGACATTCAGTACTTC. Amino acid sequence: CASSLGYRGGDIQYF.

The gene calls are TRBV27 and TRBJ2-3; TRBD1 agrees at 9 bases. V lost 8 bases to trimming and J lost 8 bases; unmatched junction nucleotides: 8. Germline V gene sequence: CDR1 MNHEY, CDR2 SMNVEV (reference sequence). This CDR3 contains 13 residues. DNA for the CDR3: TGTGCCAGCGGGACAGGGAATTTTGGTACGCAGTATTTT. Its translation is CASGTGNFGTQYF.

The genes are TRBV7-9 and TRBJ2-7, with 7 bases aligning to TRBD2. Germline assignment: CDR1 SEHNR and CDR2 FQNEAQ (reference sequence). This CDR3 contains 13 residues. The V gene end was trimmed by 1 base and the J gene end by 5 bases; junction bases not matched to a gene: 2. Written as DNA, the CDR3 is TGTGCCAGCAGCTTAGTAGCGGGCCACGAGCAGTACTTC. Protein: CASSLVAGHEQYF.

The rearrangement joins TRBV28 to TRBJ2-7; D is ambiguous. Deletions cut 3 bases from V and 1 base from J, with 4 bases between. CDR3 length: 12 residues. Germline CDR1 reads MDHEN; CDR2 reads SYDVKM. CDR3 nucleotides: TGTGCCAGCAGTTTCTATTCCTACGAGCAGTACTTC. Translation gives CASSFYSYEQYF.

The rearrangement uses TRBV20-1 and TRBJ1-4; D call uncertain. The CDR3 extends over 11 amino acids. Germline V gene data show CDR1 as DFQATT and CDR2 as SNEGSKA (reference sequence). V lost 3 bases to trimming and J lost 7 bases, with 6 bases between them. CDR3 amino acids: CSASSREKLFF. DNA of the CDR3: TGCAGTGCTAGTTCTCGTGAAAAACTGTTTTTT.

The chain recombines TRBV5-4 with TRBJ2-5; the match to TRBD1 covers 9 bases. Germline assignment: CDR1 SGHNT and CDR2 YYREEE (reference sequence). This CDR3 contains 14 residues. V gave up 4 bases and J gave up 4 bases; unmatched junction bases: 5. CDR3 bases: TGTGCCAGCAGCCAACAGGGGGCTAGAGAGACCCAGTACTTC. Translation gives CASSQQGARETQYF. Supplemented by reference TRBV5-4 and TRBJ2-5, the full variable domain reads ETGVTQSPTHLIKTRGQQVTLRCSSQSGHNTVSWYQQALGQGPQFIFQYYREEENGRGNFPPRFSGLQFPNYSSELNVNALELDDSALYLCASSQQGARETQYFGPGTRLLVL.

The chain has TRBV30 and TRBJ2-7; 12 bases line up with TRBD2. V shed 8 bases, J shed 6 bases, and the junction held 14 bases outside the gene matches. The germline V gene has CDR1 GTSNPN and CDR2 SVGIG (reference sequence). This CDR3 is 15 amino acids long. The CDR3 loop is CASSGTSGPFGEQYF. The CDR3 DNA reads as TGTGCCAGCTCCGGGACTAGCGGGCCCTTCGGCGAGCAGTACTTC.

Turning to this clone: A read error may produce the germline difference seen at one junction end. The rearrangement links TRBV18 to TRBJ2-1, with D uncertain. This CDR3 region has 13 residues. The germline V gene encodes CDR1 KGHSH and CDR2 LQKENI. The CDR3 sequence: CASSPASSNEQFF. DNA for the CDR3: TGTGCCAGCTCACCGGCCTCCTCCAATGAGCAGTTCTTC.

CDR3 nucleotides: TGTGCCAGCAGGGGACTCTTCACCGGGGAGCTGTTTTTT. Its protein is CASRGLFTGELFF. This sequence joins TRBV25-1 and TRBJ2-2; D may be TRBD2 (6 bases). The CDR3 has 13 residues. V was trimmed by 6 bases and J by 4 bases, leaving 9 bases between them. Germline V gene data show CDR1 as MGHDK and CDR2 as SYGVNS.

The V and J genes are TRBV30 and TRBJ1-5; 10 nucleotides line up with TRBD1. This CDR3 comprises 14 residues. CDR1 and CDR2 from the germline V gene are GTSNPN and SVGIG (reference sequence). V shed 0 bases and J 8 bases; nucleotides not matched to a gene: 4. CDR3: CAWSVDRGGEPQHF. The DNA for the CDR3 is TGTGCCTGGAGTGTGGACAGGGGGGGGGAGCCCCAGCATTTT.

This chain uses TRBV14 with TRBJ2-2, with TRBD1 matching 8 bases. The CDR3 totals 15 residues. Germline values: CDR1 SGHDN, CDR2 FVKESK. V was pared by 5 bases and J by 5 bases, with 7 bases of the junction left unmatched. This CDR3 reads CASSKLGQGTGELFF. In nucleotides, the CDR3 is TGTGCCAGCAGCAAACTCGGACAGGGAACCGGGGAGCTGTTTTTT.

As DNA, the CDR3 is TGTGCCAGCAGTTTTCCAGGGGGTAGGAACTATGGCTACACCTTC. Encoded protein: CASSFPGGRNYGYTF. The chain employs TRBV28 and TRBJ1-2; 7 bases are shared with TRBD1. Germline CDR1 MDHEN, CDR2 SYDVKM. Trimming at V came to 3 bases and at J to 2 bases, leaving 6 bases not matched to a gene. The CDR3 has 15 amino acids.

This rearrangement joins TRBV4-1 to TRBJ2-1, with TRBD2 matching over 7 bases. CDR1 is MGHRA and CDR2 is YSYEKL in the germline V gene. The CDR3 totals 16 residues. V gave up 1 base and J gave up 2 bases; unmatched junction bases: 5. The CDR3 DNA reads as TGCGCCAGCAGCCAAGTTAGCGGGCAAACCTACAATGAGCAGTTCTTC. Protein product: CASSQVSGQTYNEQFF.